This section outlines one T cell receptor (beta chain) sequence together with its context. Its antigen remains undetermined. Base qualities are not provided; no much larger clone lies one nucleotide away. This record belongs to a study of cytomegalovirus exposure and HLA in healthy donors (dated by TCRdb to about 2017). A note on the overall study: An earlier analysis of several hundred of the donors reported 250 to 350 Gb of sequence data and 117 million unique TCR beta sequences obtained from approximately 180 million T cells. About 300 gigabases of sequencing data and approximately 84 million unique TCR sequences were included in an early release covering roughly 600 HLA-typed donors. The genetic ancestry cluster associated with self-reported Caucasian donors included approximately 85% of the 350 to 500 genotyped donors. The study aimed to test whether signatures of past pathogen exposure could be identified by cataloging public T cell receptors. Using immunosequencing, the study profiled T cell repertoires from roughly 650 subjects and related those repertoires to cytomegalovirus serostatus. Besides the first cohort of approximately 670 subjects, a separate validation cohort made up of 95 to 150 different subjects was used. High-throughput TCR immunosequencing, statistical association of individual TCRs with disease status, and machine learning were combined to predict cytomegalovirus infection status. In a later analysis, previously published TCR beta repertoires from about 640 donors were re-analyzed and high-resolution HLA genotyping was added so that TCR occurrence patterns could be studied. Rather than using new phenotypic data, the later analysis identified candidate immune exposures from TCR beta sequences and from how often those sequences occurred across donors. An earlier analysis of around 580 of the donors used high-throughput TCR beta sequencing to judge whether each TCR beta V gene segment behaved as functional or pseudogenic. Donor age, sex, ethnicity and CMV serostatus were compiled together with the repertoire data. In a later genetic analysis, genome-wide SNP genotypes for about three fifths of the 666 donors were used, and that subset was treated as a discovery cohort. All discovery cohort repertoires had been generated using a single sequencing platform. Both class I and class II loci were covered by HLA typing, at four-digit resolution. Typing coverage varied by locus: roughly 629-630 donors for A, B, C, DRB1 and DQB1; more than 500 for DQA1; 600 to 610 for DPA1; roughly 450 for DPB1. Five DR-DQ haplotypes were treated as single units for association and clustering because of strong linkage in the cohort. On average, roughly 200,000 unique TCR beta nucleotide sequences were sequenced per donor among 398 genotyped donors of the cohort, with roughly 19% of those sequences being non-productive. What the research found in general, with its limitations: A few of the identified cytomegalovirus-associated TCR beta chains were confirmed in vitro to be specific for cytomegalovirus antigens. HLA typing was unavailable for some donors at each locus, so association tests used only the typed subset. Correlated functional status among segregating V segments might reflect linkage disequilibrium, but an unknown experimental factor could not be ruled out. In an earlier analysis of approximately 590 of the donors, most TCR beta V segments appeared in productive rearrangements about 90% or about 30% of the time, broadly matching IMGT annotations. Compared with the approximately 670-donor mean, donors in an Asian-associated ancestry cluster had fewer N-insertions in productive TCRs, according to a later genetic analysis. A further reported finding was that TCR beta sequences accurately predicted the HLA-A and HLA-B alleles for most subjects in the first cohort. Presence/absence analyses assumed roughly uniform sequencing depth across donors, an assumption that may not hold. The cohort was sequenced for TCR beta chains only, and without alpha or paired-chain data the features that could be detected were limited. In both the original and validation cohorts, the classifier was reported to diagnose cytomegalovirus status with high specificity and sensitivity. A total of roughly 160 TCR beta chains were listed by the study as associated with cytomegalovirus. A later genetic analysis associated a missense DCLRE1C variant with V-gene and J-gene trimming of TCR beta chains, and an independent cohort replicated the association. In a later analysis, HLA-associated TCR beta chains were found to be more clonally expanded and to have lower generation probabilities than equally common non-associated chains. Most CMV-associated TCR beta chains appeared to be HLA-restricted in a later analysis, and the HLA associations seemed to be driven largely by CMV exposure. Most TCR sequences were observed very rarely across donors, whereas some public TCRs were present in many individuals. A later analysis associated about 17,000 TCR beta sequences with specific HLA alleles at a false discovery rate of 0.05. The only immune exposure information available for the cohort was CMV serostatus. Strong co-occurrence of HLA alleles, especially DR and DQ, made assigning TCR associations to individual alleles difficult. The authors suggested that the approach could potentially be extended to other disease states and immunological phenotypes. According to a later analysis, parvovirus B19, influenza, CMV and Epstein-Barr virus appeared linked to several top co-occurrence clusters. Some 16 rarely observed V segments, including chromosome 9 orphons, were excluded from the earlier analysis of about 500 of the donors because counts were too low. In a later analysis, TCR association rates were found to vary across HLA loci, with the most associated TCRs seen for DRB1 alleles and the fewest for HLA-C alleles. A group of highly shared sequence variants was considered likely to be a technical artifact of the sequencing pipeline.

The cohort comprised 666 healthy bone marrow donors. All cohort members were sampled while nominally healthy, although unrecorded immune exposures were likely present. The donor tested CMV seropositive and was one of the 289 seropositive cohort members. Every donor gave a peripheral blood sample, and the peripheral blood mononuclear cells from that sample were used for TCR beta sequencing. Genomic DNA was extracted from the blood cell samples with the Qiagen DNeasy Blood Extraction Kit. The library was obtained by the immunoSEQ multiplex PCR assay. A mixture of 60 forward primers for TCR Vbeta segments and 13 reverse primers for TCR Jbeta segments was used in the multiplex PCR. The CDR3 region of rearranged TCR beta genes was amplified from genomic DNA with a multiplex PCR assay. Amplified TCR beta libraries were sequenced as 87-base-pair reads on the Illumina HiSeq System. The paper's processing steps were these. In a later analysis, tens of millions of unique TCR beta chains were counted across the roughly 670 repertoires, and approximately 9.9 million of these chains were shared by at least two donors. To remove PCR and sequencing errors, raw reads were error-corrected and collapsed into unique sequences using a nearest-neighbor algorithm that merged closely related sequences. CDR3 sequences were aligned to IMGT reference sequences to assign V, D and J gene segments. For a sequence to be retained, at least a six-nucleotide match to both a V gene segment and a J gene segment was required. Rearrangements were classified as productive when the CDR3 lacked stop codons and remained in frame with V and J, and all other rearrangements were classified as non-productive. CDR3 was defined by IMGT convention, running from the second conserved V-encoded cysteine to the conserved J-encoded phenylalanine. The earlier analysis of approximately 590 of the donors excluded any sequence lacking an unambiguous match to a single V gene segment. In an earlier analysis of about 590 of the donors, a V segment was called functional when productive rearrangements were above 56.7%, and segregating when the standard deviation between donors exceeded 5%. A statistical classification framework was built for diagnosing cytomegalovirus status from the catalog of TCR beta chain sequences. V and J gene assignment, in a later analysis, came from comparing TCR nucleotide sequences with IMGT/GENE-DB human TR gene sequences. Using the TCRdist pipeline, a later analysis assigned CDR3 sequences along with most-parsimonious VDJ recombination scenarios. A later analysis defined each TCR beta chain by its CDR3 amino acid sequence plus V-gene family, and excluded reads lacking a unique V-gene family. As a way to deal with suspected cross-contamination and a sequencing artifact, a later analysis dropped approximately 590 nucleotide sequences that were highly shared and had low generation probability. In a later analysis, a clonal expansion index for each public chain was calculated from normalized within-repertoire ranks of inferred template counts. In a later analysis, generation probabilities were computed using a VDJ recombination model fitted to out-of-frame rearrangements, and the results were checked against IGoR. In a later analysis, hypergeometric tests were used to score TCR-TCR, TCR-HLA and TCR-CMV co-occurrence, with a repertoire-size bias correction applied to TCR pairs. A later analysis estimated false discovery rates by permuting HLA or CMV assignments 20 times. In a later analysis, co-occurring TCRs were grouped using DBSCAN, and TCRdist sequence similarity was added for clustering within HLA-allele-positive subsets. Co-occurrence clustering excluded repertoires with fewer than 30,000 or more than 120,000 public chains, plus five with anomalous nucleotide sharing. In TCRdb, the immuneACCESS table is reduced to in-frame sequences with V and J assigned. These tables do not hold every clone; where another copy was compared, an unresolved V gene accounts for under half, and the others remain unexplained. Clone size and V and J calls were adopted from that table, with D and trimming inferred from the DNA. The sample table contains about 91,000 clones; only one count was recorded for 78% of them. The biggest ten clones account for about 4.4% of the sample.

The sequenced sample consisted of PBMCs. The sequence derives from a male donor in good health and CMV-seropositive.

The CDR3 sequence is CASSPGSSGSSLKFF. DNA sequence: TGTGCCAGCAGCCCCGGGTCTAGCGGGAGTAGTTTAAAGTTCTTC. The rearranged segments are TRBV5-4 and TRBJ2-1, with TRBD2 matching 10 junction bases. The CDR3 has 15 amino acids, counting the end cysteine and phenylalanine. The DNA shown is the 45-base CDR3, in frame from base 1. The germline V gene (reference sequence) gives CDR1 as SGHNT and CDR2 as YYREEE. From V the trimming removes 4 bases and from J it removes 14 bases, while the gene matches leave 15 bases of the junction unaccounted for.